These 27 T cell receptor beta chains were sequenced from one sample in a study of blood T cell repertoires in COVID-19. Assay: immunoSEQ multiplex PCR; the TCRdb copy retains only in-frame clones and omits some. The table has under 250,000 clones, about 86% seen once; the top ten hold about 1.3%. The sequencing input was PBMCs or T cells enriched from blood (not recorded which). These receptors all come from a woman aged 40 to 55 with acute COVID-19.

The chain links TRBV7-2 to TRBJ2-7; no reliable D call. V was cut by 5 bases and J by 3 bases, with 11 bases left in between. The germline V gene encodes CDR1 SGHTA and CDR2 FQGNSA. The CDR3 has 13 residues. The CDR3 spells CASSPEFFYEQYF. In DNA, the CDR3 is TGTGCCAGCAGCCCCGAGTTTTTCTACGAGCAGTACTTC. Together with reference TRBV7-2 and TRBJ2-7, the CDR3 gives the full variable domain: GAGVSQSPSNKVTEKGKDVELRCDPISGHTALYWYRQSLGQGLEFLIYFQGNSAPDKSGLPSDRFSAERTGGSVSTLTIQRTQQEDSAVYLCASSPEFFYEQYFGPGTRLTVT.

This chain links TRBV4-1 with TRBJ2-1; 8 bases fit TRBD2. Per germline, CDR1 MGHRA and CDR2 YSYEKL. The CDR3 totals 13 residues. V shed 4 bases and J 10 bases; nucleotides not matched to a gene: 6. The CDR3: CASSPGTRNEQFF. In DNA, the CDR3 is TGCGCCAGCAGCCCCGGGACTAGAAACGAGCAGTTCTTC.

The rearrangement joins TRBV30 to TRBJ1-6; D is unresolved. Germline V gene data show CDR1 as GTSNPN and CDR2 as SVGIG (reference sequence). Trimming pared 4 bases from V and 5 bases from J, leaving 9 bases between. The CDR3 has 13 amino acids. The CDR3 nucleotides are TGTGCCTGGAAGGAACAGCATAATTCACCCCTCCACTTT. This encodes CAWKEQHNSPLHF.

The rearrangement joins TRBV6-2 or TRBV6-3 to TRBJ1-2, with 8 bases matching TRBD1. The germline CDR1 and CDR2 sequences are MNHEY and SVGEGT. Unmatched junction bases numbered 5, after V lost 5 bases and J lost 9 bases. This CDR3 has 12 residues. The CDR3 reads CASSRGQGRYTF. Written as DNA, the CDR3 is TGTGCCAGCAGTAGAGGACAGGGCCGCTACACCTTC.

CDR3 sequence reads: CASSSGQARPGNTIYF. In DNA, the CDR3 is TGTGCCAGTAGTTCAGGACAGGCGAGACCTGGAAACACCATATATTTT. This chain uses TRBV19 with TRBJ1-3; 7 nucleotides match TRBD1. This CDR3 has 16 residues. V lost 5 bases to trimming and J lost 2 bases; unmatched junction nucleotides: 9. Germline CDR1 and CDR2: LNHDA and SQIVND (reference sequence).

J is TRBJ2-5 and V is TRBV29-1, with 15 nucleotides matching TRBD2. The CDR3 runs to 17 residues. CDR1 and CDR2 from the germline V gene are SQVTM and ANQGSEA. The V and J ends lost 6 bases and 7 bases, in that order; junction bases with no gene match: 15. This CDR3 is CSVLGTSGGRPVGTQYF. CDR3 DNA: TGCAGCGTCCTCGGGACTAGCGGGGGGCGCCCAGTCGGGACCCAGTACTTC.

The rearrangement joins TRBV9 to TRBJ2-1; TRBD2 agrees at 11 bases. The CDR3 covers 17 residues. CDR1 is SGDLS and CDR2 is YYNGEE in the germline V gene. V was pared by 0 bases and J by 5 bases, with 7 bases of the junction left unmatched. CDR3 sequence reads: CASSVELAGVQNNEQFF. The CDR3 bases are TGTGCCAGCAGCGTAGAACTAGCGGGGGTCCAGAACAATGAGCAGTTCTTC.

The chain carries TRBV12-3 or TRBV12-4 and TRBJ1-2; TRBD1 might be the D (6 bases). With 5 bases removed from V and 3 bases from J, the gap between germline ends came to 10 bases. There are 13 residues in the CDR3. The CDR3: CASSHSGDYGYTF. CDR3 bases: TGTGCCAGCAGTCACTCAGGGGACTATGGCTACACCTTC.

This clone showed up just a few times. J is TRBJ1-3 and V is TRBV11-2; 10 positions agree with TRBD1. Germline-derived CDR1 and CDR2 are SGHAT and FQNNGV. V lost 4 bases to trimming and J lost 0 bases; unmatched junction nucleotides: 9. The CDR3 extends over 18 amino acids. The CDR3 is CASSSRPGQGISGNTIYF. The CDR3 region has the DNA TGTGCCAGCAGCTCCCGACCGGGACAGGGGATCTCTGGAAACACCATATATTTT.

The rearrangement uses TRBV24-1 and TRBJ2-2; possible D gene TRBD2, 5 bases. V was shortened by 5 bases and J by 7 bases, with 16 bases between the two germline ends. CDR1 and CDR2 from the germline V gene are KGHDR and SFDVKD. The CDR3 has 15 residues. In DNA, the CDR3 is TGTGCCACCAGTGTAACGGGCGAGGGTGGCGGGGAGCTGTTTTTT. The encoded protein is CATSVTGEGGGELFF.

The chain carries TRBV11-2 and TRBJ2-2; D is perhaps TRBD2 (6 bases). Trimming shortened V by 4 bases and J by 5 bases, and 11 bases separated the two germline ends. CDR3 length equals 14 residues. CDR1 and CDR2 from the germline V gene are SGHAT and FQNNGV. The CDR3 sequence: CASSSRGSTGELFF. The CDR3 coding sequence is TGTGCCAGCAGCTCCCGGGGGTCTACCGGGGAGCTGTTTTTT.

Only one count was recorded for this clone. This chain uses TRBV19 with TRBJ2-3, with TRBD2 matching over 8 bases. V dropped 5 bases and J dropped 3; count of bases not matched to a gene: 7. The CDR3 has 15 amino acids. CDR1 and CDR2 (germline): LNHDA, SQIVND (reference sequence). The CDR3 coding sequence is TGTGCCAGTAGTGACGGGGGGGCGGGGACAGATACGCAGTATTTT. The encoded protein is CASSDGGAGTDTQYF.

The J gene is TRBJ2-7, the V gene TRBV5-1; TRBD1 aligns across 8 bases. The CDR3 covers 14 residues. The germline V gene has CDR1 SGHRS and CDR2 YFSETQ. J was trimmed by 4 bases and V by 4 bases; bases with no gene match: 7. The CDR3 coding sequence is TGCGCCAGCAGCAGACAGGGGTTTTCGTACGAGCAGTACTTC. This sequence encodes CASSRQGFSYEQYF.

This chain joins TRBV7-2 and TRBJ1-6; TRBD1 is a possible D gene (6 bases). Germline CDR1 and CDR2: SGHTA and FQGNSA. The CDR3 covers 14 residues. V lost 1 base, J lost 6 bases, and 7 bases lay in between. CDR3 loop: CASSLGQVNSPLHF. The CDR3 nucleotides are TGTGCCAGCAGCTTAGGACAGGTTAATTCACCCCTCCACTTT.

The rearrangement links TRBV5-1 to TRBJ2-7; 8 bases match TRBD1. The germline V gene has CDR1 SGHRS and CDR2 YFSETQ. The trim removed 4 bases at V and 0 bases at J, leaving 3 bases unmatched. This CDR3 spans 14 amino acids. The CDR3 loop reads CASSEGQASYEQYF. CDR3 sequence (DNA): TGCGCCAGCAGCGAGGGACAGGCCTCCTACGAGCAGTACTTC.

Only one count was recorded for this clone. The rearrangement uses TRBV6-5 and TRBJ1-2, with D unresolved. Trimming took off 7 bases at V and 3 bases at J, with 12 bases between the two ends. This CDR3 is 13 amino acids long. From germline, CDR1 is MNHEY and CDR2 SVGAGI. CDR3 amino acids: CASTLRRYYGYTF. Here the CDR3 DNA reads TGTGCCAGCACCCTCAGGCGATACTATGGCTACACCTTC.

The gene calls are TRBV18 and TRBJ2-3, with D tentatively TRBD2 (6 bases). Germline V CDR1 and CDR2: KGHSH, LQKENI. With 2 bases removed from V and 3 bases from J, the gap between germline ends came to 15 bases. The CDR3 loop spans 16 amino acids. The DNA for the CDR3 is TGTGCCAGCTCACCAGTCCACGGCGGGGTGACAGATACGCAGTATTTT. The encoded protein is CASSPVHGGVTDTQYF.

The chain couples TRBV28 to TRBJ1-4; 8 positions match TRBD1. The CDR3 sequence is 15 residues long. V was pared by 3 bases and J by 7 bases, with 7 bases of the junction left unmatched. CDR1 and CDR2 (germline): MDHEN, SYDVKM. The CDR3 protein is CASSLLRGHGEKLFF. The CDR3 bases are TGTGCCAGCAGTTTGCTCAGGGGGCATGGTGAAAAACTGTTTTTT.

The V gene is TRBV7-2, the J gene TRBJ1-5, with a tentative D call TRBD1 (5 bases). The CDR3 covers 15 residues. Per the germline V gene, CDR1 is SGHTA and CDR2 is FQGNSA. The ends were cut back, 3 bases at V and 4 bases at J, with 13 bases in the middle. In DNA form, the CDR3 reads TGTGCCAGCAGCTTTGGAACAGGAAGAAATCAGCCCCAGCATTTT. Translated, it gives CASSFGTGRNQPQHF.

This clone has only a few counts. The chain carries TRBV7-9 and TRBJ2-2; the match to TRBD2 covers 9 bases. Germline-derived CDR1 and CDR2 are SEHNR and FQNEAQ (reference sequence). The CDR3 consists of 15 residues. V shed 8 bases and J 6 bases; nucleotides not matched to a gene: 10. As DNA, the CDR3 is TGTGCCAGCGAGCGCGGGAGGGCGGACGCCGGGGAGCTGTTTTTT. Protein sequence: CASERGRADAGELFF.

This chain links TRBV2 with TRBJ1-1; 7 nucleotides align to TRBD1. The length of the CDR3 is 18 residues. V trimming: 4 bases; J trimming: 2 bases; junction bases outside the gene matches: 16. CDR1 is SNHLY and CDR2 is FYNNEI in the germline V gene. The CDR3 loop reads CASSAGSQGEAFNTEAFF. CDR3 DNA sequence: TGTGCCAGCAGTGCGGGTTCTCAGGGGGAAGCCTTTAACACTGAAGCTTTCTTT.

This chain connects TRBV5-6 to TRBJ2-7; 11 bases agree with TRBD1. Germline loops: CDR1 SGHDT, CDR2 YYEEEE. The CDR3 totals 14 residues. With V trimmed by 3 bases and J by 4 bases, 3 bases remained unmatched. The CDR3 DNA is TGTGCCAGCAGCTGGGGACAGGGGGAATACGAGCAGTACTTC. Protein product: CASSWGQGEYEQYF.

This clone was observed a few times. The chain combines TRBV6-5 with TRBJ2-1; 8 nucleotides line up with TRBD2. The germline CDR1 and CDR2 sequences are MNHEY and SVGAGI. V lost 5 bases to trimming and J lost 7 bases; unmatched junction nucleotides: 4. The CDR3 is made up of 13 amino acids. CDR3 amino acids: CASSTTSGNEQFF. The CDR3 DNA is TGTGCCAGCAGTACTACTAGCGGTAATGAGCAGTTCTTC.

The table lists this clone with a count of one. The CDR3 sequence: CSVEEPTDSTEAFF. The DNA for the CDR3 is TGCAGCGTTGAAGAACCGACAGACTCCACTGAAGCTTTCTTT. The rearrangement links TRBV29-1 to TRBJ1-1; possible D gene TRBD1, 5 bases. Germline V gene data show CDR1 as SQVTM and CDR2 as ANQGSEA. The V and J ends lost 0 bases and 4 bases respectively, with 12 bases between them. The CDR3 is 14 amino acids.

The rearrangement uses TRBV11-2 and TRBJ2-7; TRBD1 matches 7 bases. There are 14 residues in the CDR3. The germline CDR1 and CDR2 sequences are SGHAT and FQNNGV. V was pared by 6 bases and J by 7 bases, with 12 bases of the junction left unmatched. In DNA, the CDR3 is TGTGCCAGCAGACCCGGGACAGCAGAGGGGGAGCAGTACTTC. Protein sequence: CASRPGTAEGEQYF.

The chain recombines TRBV7-9 with TRBJ1-1, with D perhaps TRBD1 (6 bases). Trimming stripped 5 bases from V and 3 bases from J, with 16 bases between. Germline V lookup: CDR1 SEHNR, CDR2 FQNEAQ (reference sequence). CDR3 length: 15 residues. The CDR3 reads CASSIVQGSYTEAFF. The CDR3 DNA is TGTGCCAGCAGCATTGTACAGGGCTCCTACACTGAAGCTTTCTTT.

V is TRBV5-4 and J is TRBJ2-7; D is possibly TRBD2 (6 bases). This CDR3 is built from 12 residues. Trimming cost V 4 bases and J 1 base, with 6 bases left between them. The germline V gene has CDR1 SGHNT and CDR2 YYREEE (reference sequence). DNA of the CDR3: TGTGCCAGCAGCGGGGGGTCCTACGAGCAGTACTTC. Translation: CASSGGSYEQYF.